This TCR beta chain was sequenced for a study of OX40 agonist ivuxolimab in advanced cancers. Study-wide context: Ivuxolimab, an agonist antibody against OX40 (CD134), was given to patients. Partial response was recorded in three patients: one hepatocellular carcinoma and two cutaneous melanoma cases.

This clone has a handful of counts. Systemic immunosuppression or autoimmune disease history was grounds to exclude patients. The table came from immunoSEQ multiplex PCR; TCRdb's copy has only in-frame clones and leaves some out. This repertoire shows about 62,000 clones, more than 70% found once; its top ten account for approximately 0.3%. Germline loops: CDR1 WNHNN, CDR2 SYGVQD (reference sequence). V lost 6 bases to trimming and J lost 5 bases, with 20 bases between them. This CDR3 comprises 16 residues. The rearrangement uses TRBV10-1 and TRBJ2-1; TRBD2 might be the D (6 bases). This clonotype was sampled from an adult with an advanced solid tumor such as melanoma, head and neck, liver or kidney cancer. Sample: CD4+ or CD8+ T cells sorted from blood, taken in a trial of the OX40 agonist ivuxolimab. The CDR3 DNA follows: TGCGCCAGCAGCGCAACCTTAGCGGCCATGGACAATGAGCAGTTCTTC. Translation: CASSATLAAMDNEQFF.